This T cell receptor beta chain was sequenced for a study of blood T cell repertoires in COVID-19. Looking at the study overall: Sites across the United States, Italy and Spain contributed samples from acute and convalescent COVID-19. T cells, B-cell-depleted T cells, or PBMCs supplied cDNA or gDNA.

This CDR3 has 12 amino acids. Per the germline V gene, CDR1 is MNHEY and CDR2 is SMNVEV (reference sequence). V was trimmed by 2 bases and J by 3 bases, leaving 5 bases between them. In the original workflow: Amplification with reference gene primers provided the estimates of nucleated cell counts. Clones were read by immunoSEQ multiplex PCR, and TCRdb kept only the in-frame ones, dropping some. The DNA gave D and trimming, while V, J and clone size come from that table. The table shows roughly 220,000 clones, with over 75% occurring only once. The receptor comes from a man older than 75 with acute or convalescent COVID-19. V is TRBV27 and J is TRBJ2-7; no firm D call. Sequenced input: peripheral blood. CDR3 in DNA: TGTGCCAGCAGTTTACCCGGCTACGAGCAGTACTTC. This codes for CASSLPGYEQYF.